Sequencing of this T cell receptor (beta chain) was carried out in a study of T cell responses to AZD1222 COVID-19 vaccine (dated by TCRdb to 2020 to 2023). About the study as a whole: AZD1222 recipients given second doses at about 4 weeks or at about 12 weeks were pooled, since spike-specific TCR depth and breadth were not found to differ between the two schedules. A total of 233 trial participants underwent TCR sequencing, of whom about 210 received two doses of AZD1222 and some 25 received two doses of the MenACWY control vaccine. Trial participants were enrolled by age into 18-55, 56-69 and 70-plus year subgroups, with around 150, 28 and 57 TCR-sequenced participants respectively.

V and J are truncated by 5 bases and 4 bases respectively, leaving an intervening sequence of 5 bases. The CDR3 measures 11 amino acids from cysteine to phenylalanine. Only CDR3 DNA remains: 33 bases, in frame from the first base. The germline V gene encodes CDR1 SGHVS and CDR2 FQNEAQ. Overall study outcomes, separate from this receptor: Conclusions about previously exposed vaccinees are limited because only a handful of AZD1222 recipients were SARS-CoV-2 seropositive at baseline. Participants were mostly white British and included more females than males, and it was suggested by the authors that clonal diversity may have been underestimated. After two AZD1222 doses, spike-specific TCR breadth and depth were significantly higher than at day 0 and than in MenACWY recipients. In the small 56-69-year group, the increase in depth fell short of significance, most likely because of low power. Because no day 14 peak-response samples were available, repertoires were characterized only after the peak T cell response. The vaccine-associated CD4 TCRs covered the entire spike protein, and the dominant responses fell in regions 160-218 and 743-854. Reportedly, close to half of the unique spike-specific TCRs recognized epitopes lying outside the regions that are mutated in the B.1.351 and B.1.1.7 variants.

Taken with the paper, the label for time point translates to: baseline before first vaccination. Vaccinee samples came from UK trials COV001 and COV002, including a single-blind randomized controlled phase 2/3 trial of AZD1222 (ChAdOx1 nCoV-19) in healthy adults. Trial participant PBMC samples were collected at day 0 and day 28 after the second dose for TCRbeta chain sequencing. Of note for this clone: The target of this receptor is not known. The record has no base qualities; no much larger clone is one base away.

The CDR3 regions of human TCRbeta chains were analyzed by immunosequencing. The authors' pipeline ran thus. TCRs in the repertoires were matched against a reference library of SARS-CoV-2-specific TCRs that had been generated with the MIRA antigen-specificity platform. Breadth was defined as the fraction of unique TCRs that were SARS-CoV-2-associated. Depth was defined as the fraction of total T cells that were SARS-CoV-2-associated. Each spike-specific TCR was assigned to its reactive spike region and to a CD4 or CD8 class using the MIRA data. Log10-transformed breadth and depth values were compared by one-way ANOVA with Sidak's multiple comparisons tests. TCRdb mirrors the immuneACCESS table, restricted to in-frame sequences. Some clones are absent from its copies; in checked studies, under half trace to an unresolved V gene, and the reason for the others is unknown. The DNA was the basis for D and trimming; V, J and clone size are from that table. In this sample the table shows approximately 97,000 clones, more than 85% of which occur a single time. The top ten clones comprise around 5% of the sample.

Recombination joined TRBV7-8 with TRBJ1-1; D gene: possibly TRBD1, on 5 matching bases. The receptor comes from an adult in good health. The sequencing here drew on peripheral blood, taken on day 0 of AZD1222 vaccination. CDR3 loop: CASSQGTEAFF. The sequenced DNA is TGTGCCAGCAGCCAGGGCACTGAAGCTTTCTTT.